The text below deals with one T cell receptor (beta chain). The antigen remains unidentified. Germline CDR1 and CDR2: LNHNV and YYDKDF (reference sequence). CDR3 length equals 14 residues. The data originate from a study of CXCR3-negative and CXCR3-positive naive CD8 T cells. Findings and limits, study-wide: CXCR3-positive naive cells carried more hydrophobic TRB CDR3s than CXCR3-negative naive cells did. Across naive subsets, surface CD5 expression was comparable, and TCR strength was inferred from properties of the TRB CDR3. Comparably high diversity marked both naive subsets, whereas memory CD8+ cells had much lower diversity.

CD8+ T cell subsets were each sorted in triplicate, about 290,000 cells apiece. Definition of naive CD8+ T cells rested on a CD45RO-CCR7+CD27+CD95- profile. UMI labels and 5' RACE were used to prepare the TRB cDNA libraries. TCRdb reworked the 5' RACE reads into one entry per CDR3 protein, no DNA. The table lists about 63,000 distinct CDR3 sequences. The sequence came from a human donor in good health. Some clones in this sample may be carry-over from other donors' samples. The V gene is TRBV15, the J gene TRBJ1-2. The sample taken for sequencing was naive CXCR3+ CD8+ T cells from blood. The subset: CD45RO-CCR7+CD27+CD95- naive CD8+ T cells expressing CXCR3 (TNR3+). The CDR3 is CATSSEPGRYGYTF.